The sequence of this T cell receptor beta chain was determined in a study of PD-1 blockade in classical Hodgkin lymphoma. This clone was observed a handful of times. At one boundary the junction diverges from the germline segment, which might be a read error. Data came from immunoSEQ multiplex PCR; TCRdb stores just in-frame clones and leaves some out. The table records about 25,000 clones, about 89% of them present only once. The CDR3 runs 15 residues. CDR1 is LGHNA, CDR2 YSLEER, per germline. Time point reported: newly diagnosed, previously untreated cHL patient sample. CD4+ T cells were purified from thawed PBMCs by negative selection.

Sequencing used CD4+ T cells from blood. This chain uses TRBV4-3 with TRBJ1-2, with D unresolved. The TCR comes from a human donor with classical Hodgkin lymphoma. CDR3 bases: TGCGCCAGCAGCCATAAGGGAGGACGTCGAAAGACCTATGGCTTC. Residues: CASSHKGGRRKTYGF.